This T cell receptor beta chain was recorded in a study of spatial heterogeneity in lung cancer. As for the study in general: Detected beta-chain sequences consistently exceeded alpha-chain sequences.

Carried by each TCR cDNA molecule was a unique molecular identifier. TCRdb re-called the 5' RACE reads through MiXCR, storing one row per CDR3 protein. The sample lists under 11,000 distinct CDR3 sequences; approximately 4% were seen once. Time point of the sample: sample taken at primary tumor resection. In each case, whole RNA from tumor, nontumor lung or frozen PBMC was sequenced unsorted. Germline V gene lookup returns CDR1 SQVTM and CDR2 ANQGSEA. The CDR3 spans 13 residues. With V trimmed by 6 bases and J by 6 bases, 7 bases remained unmatched. The origin of this receptor is a male donor with early-stage non-small cell lung cancer. The source material was normal lung tissue next to the tumor, sampled at surgery. This chain connects TRBV29-1 to TRBJ1-2; 10 positions match TRBD1. The CDR3 sequence is CSVSAGTGDGYTF. CDR3 nucleotides: TGCAGCGTCTCGGCCGGGACAGGGGATGGCTACACCTTC.